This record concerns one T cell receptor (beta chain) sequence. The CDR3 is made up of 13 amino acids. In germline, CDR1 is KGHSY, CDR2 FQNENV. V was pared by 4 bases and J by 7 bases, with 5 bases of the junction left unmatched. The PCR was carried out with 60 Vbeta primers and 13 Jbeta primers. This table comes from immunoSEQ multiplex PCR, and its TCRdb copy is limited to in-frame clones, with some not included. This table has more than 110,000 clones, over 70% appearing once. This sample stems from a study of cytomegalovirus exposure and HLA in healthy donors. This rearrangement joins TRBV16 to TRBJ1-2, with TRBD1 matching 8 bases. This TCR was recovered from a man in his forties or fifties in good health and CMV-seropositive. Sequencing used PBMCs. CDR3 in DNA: TGTGCCAGCAGCCGGACAGGGACGGGTGGCTACACCTTC. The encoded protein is CASSRTGTGGYTF.